This TCR beta chain was captured in a study of cytomegalovirus exposure and HLA in healthy donors. Background on the study: Researchers previously reported finding 117 million unique TCR beta sequences from about 200 million T cells. The study, taken as a whole, reports: The Asian-associated ancestry cluster reportedly had fewer N-insertions than the 666-donor mean in a later analysis.

Concerning this clone: The antigen is undetermined.

Amplification used 60 Vbeta primers and 13 Jbeta primers. Libraries were prepared by immunoSEQ multiplex PCR; TCRdb keeps only in-frame clonotypes and omits some of them. The top ten clones hold roughly 3% of a sample with 74,000 or so clones, 70% to 85% of them seen once. V shed 3 bases and J shed 0 bases, with 9 bases lying between them. The CDR3 totals 13 residues. Per the germline V gene, CDR1 is SQVTM and CDR2 is ANQGSEA. The sequence was obtained from a man over 45 in good health and CMV-seropositive. The J gene is TRBJ2-7, the V gene TRBV29-1, with a possible D match to TRBD1 (6 bases). The specimen sequenced was PBMCs. CDR3: CSVETGLSYEQYF. The CDR3 DNA is TGCAGCGTTGAGACAGGCCTCTCCTACGAGCAGTACTTC.